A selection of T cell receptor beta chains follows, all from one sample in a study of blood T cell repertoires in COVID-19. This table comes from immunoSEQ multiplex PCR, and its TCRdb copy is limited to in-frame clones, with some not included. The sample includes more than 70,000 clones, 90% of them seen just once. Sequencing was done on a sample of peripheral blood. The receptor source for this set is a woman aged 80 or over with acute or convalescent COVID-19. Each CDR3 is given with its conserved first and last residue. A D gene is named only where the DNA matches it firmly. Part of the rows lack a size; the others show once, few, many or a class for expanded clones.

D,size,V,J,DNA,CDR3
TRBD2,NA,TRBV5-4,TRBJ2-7,TGTGCCAGCAGCTTGGCGGGGGGGGACTCAGCCTACGAGCAGTACTTC,CASSLAGGDSAYEQYF
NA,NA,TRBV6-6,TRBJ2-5,TGTGCCAGCGGGCCGTTGGTGGGAGAGACCCAGTACTTC,CASGPLVGETQYF
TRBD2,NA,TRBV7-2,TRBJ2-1,TGTGCCAGCAGCTTTAGATTGCGGGGGGGCATGAACAATGAGCAGTTCTTC,CASSFRLRGGMNNEQFF
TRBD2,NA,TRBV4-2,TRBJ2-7,TGTGCCAGCAGCCAGGCTTTAGCGGGGGGTTACTACGAGCAGTACTTC,CASSQALAGGYYEQYF
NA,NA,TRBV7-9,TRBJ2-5,TGTGCCAGCAGCTTAGCGGGAGGAGTGGAGACCCAGTACTTC,CASSLAGGVETQYF
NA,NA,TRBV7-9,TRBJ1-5,TGTGCCAGCAGCCCTTATCAGCCCCAGCATTTT,CASSPYQPQHF
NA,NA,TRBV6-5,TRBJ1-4,TGTGCCAGCGGGGAGTTGTATAGACTGTTTTTT,CASGELYRLFF
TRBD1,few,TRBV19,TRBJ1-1,TGTGCCAGTAGAAGACAGGGAATAGCTTTCTTT,CASRRQGIAFF
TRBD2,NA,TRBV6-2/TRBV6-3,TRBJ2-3,TGTGCCAGCAGTTGGACTAGCGTGGGCACAGATACGCAGTATTTT,CASSWTSVGTDTQYF
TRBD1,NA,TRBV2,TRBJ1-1,TGTGCCAGCAGTAGGGACAGAAACACTGAAGCTTTCTTT,CASSRDRNTEAFF
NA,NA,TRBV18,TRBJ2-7,TGTGCCAGCTCACCACCTTTTGACAGATCCTACGAGCAGTACTTC,CASSPPFDRSYEQYF
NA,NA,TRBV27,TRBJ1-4,TGTGCCAGCGGTGAACAGGGCGCGAATGAAAAACTGTTTTTT,CASGEQGANEKLFF
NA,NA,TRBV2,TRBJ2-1,TGTGCCAGCCGCCGATCGGAGGCTTCCTACAATGAGCAGTTCTTC,CASRRSEASYNEQFF
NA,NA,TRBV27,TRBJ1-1,TGTGCCAGCAGTTTAACCAGTCGAGCGATGAACACTGAAGCTTTCTTT,CASSLTSRAMNTEAFF
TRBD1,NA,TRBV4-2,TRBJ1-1,TGTGCCAGCAGCCAAAGACAGGGACTTGGCACTGAAGCTTTCTTT,CASSQRQGLGTEAFF
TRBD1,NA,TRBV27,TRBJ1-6,TGTGCCAGCAGTCCCCGGGACAGAGATAATTCACCCCTCCACTTT,CASSPRDRDNSPLHF
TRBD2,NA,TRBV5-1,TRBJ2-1,TGCGCCAGCAGCCCCCCGGCTAGCGGGAGCCACAATGAGCAGTTCTTC,CASSPPASGSHNEQFF